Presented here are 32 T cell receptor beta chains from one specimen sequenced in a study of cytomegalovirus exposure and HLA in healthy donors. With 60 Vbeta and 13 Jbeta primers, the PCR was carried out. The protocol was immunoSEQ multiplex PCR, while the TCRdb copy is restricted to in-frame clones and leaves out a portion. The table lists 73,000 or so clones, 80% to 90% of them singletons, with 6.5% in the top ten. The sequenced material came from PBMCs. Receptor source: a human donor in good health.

The CDR3 DNA reads TGTGCCAGCAGGACGGGCCAGGGGGCCCCCAACACTGAAGCTTTCTTT. This translates into CASRTGQGAPNTEAFF. The gene calls are TRBV2 and TRBJ1-1, with 8 nucleotides matching TRBD1. Germline assignment: CDR1 SNHLY and CDR2 FYNNEI. The CDR3 totals 16 residues. V gave up 6 bases and J gave up 2 bases; unmatched junction bases: 11.

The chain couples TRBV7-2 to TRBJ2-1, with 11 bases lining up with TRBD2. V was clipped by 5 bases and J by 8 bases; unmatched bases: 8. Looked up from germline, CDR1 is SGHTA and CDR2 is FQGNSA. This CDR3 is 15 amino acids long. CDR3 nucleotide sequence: TGTGCCAGCAGCCTAGAGACTAGCGGGGTCGATGAGCAGTTCTTC. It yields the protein CASSLETSGVDEQFF.

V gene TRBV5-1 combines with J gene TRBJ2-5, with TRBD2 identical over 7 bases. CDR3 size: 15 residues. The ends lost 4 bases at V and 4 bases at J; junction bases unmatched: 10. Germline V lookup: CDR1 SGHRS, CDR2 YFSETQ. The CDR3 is CASSISGAKGETQYF. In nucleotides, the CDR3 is TGCGCCAGCAGCATAAGCGGGGCCAAGGGAGAGACCCAGTACTTC.

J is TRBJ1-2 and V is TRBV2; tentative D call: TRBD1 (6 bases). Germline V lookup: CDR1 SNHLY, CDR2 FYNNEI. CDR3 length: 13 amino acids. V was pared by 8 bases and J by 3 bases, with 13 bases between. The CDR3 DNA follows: TGTGCCAGCGATCCGACAGGCCACTATGGCTACACCTTC. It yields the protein CASDPTGHYGYTF.

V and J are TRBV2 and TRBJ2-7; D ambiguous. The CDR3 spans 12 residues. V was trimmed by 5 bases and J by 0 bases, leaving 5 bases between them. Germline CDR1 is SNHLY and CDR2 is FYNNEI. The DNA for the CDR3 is TGTGCCAGCAGTCCGGGCTCCTACGAGCAGTACTTC. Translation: CASSPGSYEQYF.

CDR3 bases: TGCAGCGTTGGGGGAACAGGAGTCGGGCTTTCGGGCTACACCTTC. It yields the protein CSVGGTGVGLSGYTF. The J gene is TRBJ1-2, the V gene TRBV29-1; D possibly corresponds to TRBD1 (5 bases). The CDR3 sequence is 15 residues long. Germline CDR1 reads SQVTM; CDR2 reads ANQGSEA. V was clipped by 4 bases and J by 8 bases, with 23 bases between them. Based on the CDR3 plus reference TRBV29-1 and TRBJ1-2, the full variable domain is SAVISQKPSRDICQRGTSLTIQCQVDSQVTMMFWYRQQPGQSLTLIATANQGSEATYESGFVIDKFPISRPNLTFSTLTVSNMSPEDSSIYLCSVGGTGVGLSGYTFGSGTRLTVV.

CDR3 protein: CAIRKSLADATQTQYF. CDR3 in DNA: TGTGCCATCAGGAAGTCACTAGCAGACGCAACACAGACCCAGTACTTC. The rearrangement links TRBV10-3 to TRBJ2-5, with a weak D call TRBD2 (6 bases). The CDR3 is 16 residues long. Trimming left V 6 bases short and J 6 bases short, with 23 bases between. Per the germline V gene, CDR1 is ENHRY and CDR2 is SYGVKD.

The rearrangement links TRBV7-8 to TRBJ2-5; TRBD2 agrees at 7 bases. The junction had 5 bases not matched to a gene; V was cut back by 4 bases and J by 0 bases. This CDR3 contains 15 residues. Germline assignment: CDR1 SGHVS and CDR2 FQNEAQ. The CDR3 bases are TGTGCCAGCAGCTCATTACTAGCGTACCAAGAGACCCAGTACTTC. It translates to CASSSLLAYQETQYF.

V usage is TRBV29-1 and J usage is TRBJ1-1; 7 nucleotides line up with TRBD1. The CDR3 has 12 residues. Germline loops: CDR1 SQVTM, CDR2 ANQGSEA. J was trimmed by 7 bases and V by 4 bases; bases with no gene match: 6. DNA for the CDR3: TGCAGCGTTGTGGGGACAGATCGTGAAGCTTTCTTT. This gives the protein CSVVGTDREAFF.

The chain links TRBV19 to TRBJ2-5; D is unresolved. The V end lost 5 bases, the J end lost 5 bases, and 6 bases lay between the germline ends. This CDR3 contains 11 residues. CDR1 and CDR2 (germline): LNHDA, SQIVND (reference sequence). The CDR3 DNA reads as TGTGCCAGTAGTCAGGCCGAGACCCAGTACTTC. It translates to CASSQAETQYF.

CDR3 sequence (DNA): TGTGCCAGCAGTTTAGCGGGGGGGGGCAATGAGCAGTTCTTC. It specifies CASSLAGGGNEQFF. V gene TRBV7-3 combines with J gene TRBJ2-1, with 11 bases identical to TRBD2. The trim removed 6 bases at V and 6 bases at J, leaving 4 bases unmatched. The germline V gene has CDR1 SGHTA and CDR2 FQGTGA. This CDR3 is built from 14 residues. Full variable domain (missing parts from reference TRBV7-3 and TRBJ2-1): GAGVSQTPSNKVTEKGKYVELRCDPISGHTALYWYRQSLGQGPEFLIYFQGTGAADDSGLPNDRFFAVRPEGSVSTLKIQRTERGDSAVYLCASSLAGGGNEQFFGPGTRLTVL.

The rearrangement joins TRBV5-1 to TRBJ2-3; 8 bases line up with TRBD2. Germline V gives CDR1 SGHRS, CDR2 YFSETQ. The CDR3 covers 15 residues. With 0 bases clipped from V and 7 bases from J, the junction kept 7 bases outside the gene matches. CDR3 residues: CASSLEAGAQHTQYF. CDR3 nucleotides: TGCGCCAGCAGCTTGGAAGCGGGGGCCCAACATACGCAGTATTTT.

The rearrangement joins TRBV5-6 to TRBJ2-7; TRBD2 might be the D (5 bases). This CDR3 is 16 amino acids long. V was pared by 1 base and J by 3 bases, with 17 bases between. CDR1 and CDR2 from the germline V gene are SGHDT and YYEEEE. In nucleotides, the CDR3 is TGTGCCAGCAGCTTGCGAATAAGAGGGTTTGACTACGAGCAGTACTTC. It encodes CASSLRIRGFDYEQYF.

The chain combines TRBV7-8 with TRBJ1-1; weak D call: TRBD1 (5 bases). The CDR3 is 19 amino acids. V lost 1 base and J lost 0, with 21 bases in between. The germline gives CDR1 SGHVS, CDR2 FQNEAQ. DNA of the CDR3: TGTGCCAGCAGCTTAGTGATCCGGGGGGAGCTGACCATGAACACTGAAGCTTTCTTT. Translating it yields CASSLVIRGELTMNTEAFF. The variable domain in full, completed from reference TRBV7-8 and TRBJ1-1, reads GAGVSQSPRYKVAKRGQDVALRCDPISGHVSLFWYQQALGQGPEFLTYFQNEAQLDKSGLPSDRFFAERPEGSVSTLKIQRTQQEDSAVYLCASSLVIRGELTMNTEAFFGQGTRLTVV.

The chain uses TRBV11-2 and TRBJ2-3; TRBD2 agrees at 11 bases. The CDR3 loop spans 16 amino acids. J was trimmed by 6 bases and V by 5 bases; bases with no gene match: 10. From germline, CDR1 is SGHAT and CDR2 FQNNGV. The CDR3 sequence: CASSPRLAGNGDTQYF. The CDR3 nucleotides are TGTGCCAGCAGCCCTCGACTAGCGGGGAACGGTGATACGCAGTATTTT.

CDR3 sequence: CASTLSGSTDTQYF. In nucleotides, the CDR3 is TGTGCCAGCACCTTGTCAGGGAGCACAGATACGCAGTATTTT. V and J are TRBV27 and TRBJ2-3, with D tentatively TRBD1 (5 bases). V dropped 7 bases and J dropped 0 bases, with 11 bases sitting between them. Per germline, CDR1 MNHEY and CDR2 SMNVEV (reference sequence). The CDR3 contains 14 residues.

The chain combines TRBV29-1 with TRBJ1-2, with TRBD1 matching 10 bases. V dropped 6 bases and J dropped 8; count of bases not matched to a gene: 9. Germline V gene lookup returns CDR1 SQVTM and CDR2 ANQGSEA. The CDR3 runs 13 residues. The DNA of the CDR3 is TGCAGCGTCTCCGGGGGGACAGGGGACGGCTACACCTTC. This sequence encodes CSVSGGTGDGYTF.

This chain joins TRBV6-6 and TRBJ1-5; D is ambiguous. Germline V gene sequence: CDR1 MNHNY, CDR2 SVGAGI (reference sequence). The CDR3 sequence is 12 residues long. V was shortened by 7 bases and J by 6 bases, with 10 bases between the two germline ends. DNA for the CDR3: TGTGCCAGCACCGGAAGAGGTCAGCCCCAGCATTTT. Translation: CASTGRGQPQHF.

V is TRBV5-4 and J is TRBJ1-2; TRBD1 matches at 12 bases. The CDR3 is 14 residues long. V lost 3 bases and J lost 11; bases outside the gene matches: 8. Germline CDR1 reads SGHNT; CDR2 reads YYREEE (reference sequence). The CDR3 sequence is CASSYQGTGGGYTF. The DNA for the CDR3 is TGTGCCAGCAGCTACCAAGGGACAGGGGGCGGATACACCTTC. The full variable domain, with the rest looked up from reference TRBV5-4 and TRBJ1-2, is ETGVTQSPTHLIKTRGQQVTLRCSSQSGHNTVSWYQQALGQGPQFIFQYYREEENGRGNFPPRFSGLQFPNYSSELNVNALELDDSALYLCASSYQGTGGGYTFGSGTRLTVV.

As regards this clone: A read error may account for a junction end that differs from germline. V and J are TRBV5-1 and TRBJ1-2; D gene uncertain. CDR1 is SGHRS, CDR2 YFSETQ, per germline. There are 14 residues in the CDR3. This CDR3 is CASSLGDADYGYPF. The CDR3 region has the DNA TGCGCCAGCAGCTTGGGAGATGCGGACTATGGCTACCCCTTC.

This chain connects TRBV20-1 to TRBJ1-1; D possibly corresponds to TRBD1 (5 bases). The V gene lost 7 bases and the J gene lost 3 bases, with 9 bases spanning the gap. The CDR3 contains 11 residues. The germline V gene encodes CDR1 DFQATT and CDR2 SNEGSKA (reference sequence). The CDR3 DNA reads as TGCAGTGAGGGGCGCGACACTGAAGCTTTCTTT. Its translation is CSEGRDTEAFF.

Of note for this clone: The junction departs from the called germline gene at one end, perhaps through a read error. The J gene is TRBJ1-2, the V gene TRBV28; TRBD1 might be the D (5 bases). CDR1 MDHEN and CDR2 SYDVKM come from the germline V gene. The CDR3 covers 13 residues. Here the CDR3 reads CASSLDTNYGYPF. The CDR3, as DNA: TGTGCCAGCAGTTTGGACACTAACTATGGCTACCCCTTC.

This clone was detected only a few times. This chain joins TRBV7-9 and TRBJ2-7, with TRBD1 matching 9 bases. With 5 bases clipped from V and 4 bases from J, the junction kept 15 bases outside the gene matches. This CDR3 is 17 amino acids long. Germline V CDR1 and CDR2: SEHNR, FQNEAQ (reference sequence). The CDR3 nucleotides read TGTGCCAGCAGCGCTACTGCTCCCGGGACAGGGATTTACGAGCAGTACTTC. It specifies CASSATAPGTGIYEQYF. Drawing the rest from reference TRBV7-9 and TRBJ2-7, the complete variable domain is DTGVSQNPRHKITKRGQNVTFRCDPISEHNRLYWYRQTLGQGPEFLTYFQNEAQLEKSRLLSDRFSAERPKGSFSTLEIQRTEQGDSAMYLCASSATAPGTGIYEQYFGPGTRLTVT.

CDR3: CASRPPGQGPGYTF. CDR3 nucleotides: TGTGCCAGCAGACCTCCGGGACAGGGCCCTGGCTACACCTTC. The rearrangement uses TRBV28 and TRBJ1-2; 9 bases are shared with TRBD1. This CDR3 has 14 amino acids. Germline trimming cut 6 bases from V and 7 bases from J; bases unmatched to any gene: 9. Germline V lookup: CDR1 MDHEN, CDR2 SYDVKM.

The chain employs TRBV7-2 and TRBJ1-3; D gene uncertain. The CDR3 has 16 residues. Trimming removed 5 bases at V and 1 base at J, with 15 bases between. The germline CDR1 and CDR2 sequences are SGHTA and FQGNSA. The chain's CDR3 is CASSILIRSSGNTIYF. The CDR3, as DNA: TGTGCCAGCAGCATACTTATCCGGTCGTCTGGAAACACCATATATTTT.

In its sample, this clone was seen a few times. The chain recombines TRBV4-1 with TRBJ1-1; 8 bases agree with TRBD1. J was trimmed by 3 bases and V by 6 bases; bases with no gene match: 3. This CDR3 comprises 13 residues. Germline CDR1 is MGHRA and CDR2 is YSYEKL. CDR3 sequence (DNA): TGCGCCAGCAGGACAGGGGTTCACACTGAAGCTTTCTTT. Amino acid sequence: CASRTGVHTEAFF.

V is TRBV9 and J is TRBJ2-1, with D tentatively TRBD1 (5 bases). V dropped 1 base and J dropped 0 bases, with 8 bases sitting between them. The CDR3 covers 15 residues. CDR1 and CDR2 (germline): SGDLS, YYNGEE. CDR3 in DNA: TGTGCCAGCAGCGTATCGGACAACTCCTACAATGAGCAGTTCTTC. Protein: CASSVSDNSYNEQFF.

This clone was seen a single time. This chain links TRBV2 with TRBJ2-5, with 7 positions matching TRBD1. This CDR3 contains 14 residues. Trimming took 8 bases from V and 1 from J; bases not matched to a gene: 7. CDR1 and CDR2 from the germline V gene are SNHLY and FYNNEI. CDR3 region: CASEPGTAQETQYF. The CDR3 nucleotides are TGTGCCAGCGAACCCGGGACAGCCCAAGAGACCCAGTACTTC.

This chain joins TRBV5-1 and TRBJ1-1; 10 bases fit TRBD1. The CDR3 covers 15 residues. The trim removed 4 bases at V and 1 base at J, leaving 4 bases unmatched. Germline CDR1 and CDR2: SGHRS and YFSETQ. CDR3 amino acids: CASSTGQGWNTEAFF. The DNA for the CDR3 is TGCGCCAGCAGCACGGGACAGGGGTGGAACACTGAAGCTTTCTTT.

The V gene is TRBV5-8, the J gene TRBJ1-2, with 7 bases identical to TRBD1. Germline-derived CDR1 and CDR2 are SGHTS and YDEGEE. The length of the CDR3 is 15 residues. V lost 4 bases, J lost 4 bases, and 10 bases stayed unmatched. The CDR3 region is CASSVRQGTIYGYTF. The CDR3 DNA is TGTGCCAGCAGCGTACGACAGGGAACAATCTATGGCTACACCTTC. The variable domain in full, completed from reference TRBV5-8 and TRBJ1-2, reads EAGVTQSPTHLIKTRGQQATLRCSPISGHTSVYWYQQALGLGLQFLLWYDEGEERNRGNFPPRFSGRQFPNYSSELNVNALELEDSALYLCASSVRQGTIYGYTFGSGTRLTVV.

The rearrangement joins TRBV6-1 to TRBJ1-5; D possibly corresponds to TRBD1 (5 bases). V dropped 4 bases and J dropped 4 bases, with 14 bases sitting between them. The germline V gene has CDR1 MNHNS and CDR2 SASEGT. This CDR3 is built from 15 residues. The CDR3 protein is CASSVEPGENQPQHF. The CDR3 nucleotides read TGTGCCAGCAGTGTTGAACCGGGGGAGAATCAGCCCCAGCATTTT.

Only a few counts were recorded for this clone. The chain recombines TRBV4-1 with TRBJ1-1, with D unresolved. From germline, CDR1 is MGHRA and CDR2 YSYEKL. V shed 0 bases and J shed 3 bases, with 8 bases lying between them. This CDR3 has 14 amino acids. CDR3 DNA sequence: TGCGCCAGCAGCCAAGATCGCGGGTACACTGAAGCTTTCTTT. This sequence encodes CASSQDRGYTEAFF.